These 10 T cell receptor beta chains came from one sample sequenced in a study of regulatory T cells in long-lasting Graves disease. The time point is: newly diagnosed GD, antithyroid drugs for less than 3 months. The TCR library used RNA extracted from PBMCs. TCR beta libraries were built with iRepertoire HTBI primers and Arm-PCR of CDR3 regions. TCRdb recomputed calls from the multiplex PCR reads with MiXCR, one row per CDR3 protein. The table shows some 320,000 distinct CDR3 sequences, with 15% to 20% occurring only once. The sample in question was peripheral blood mononuclear cells (PBMCs), obtained at new diagnosis, from a patient treated with antithyroid drugs. These receptors were obtained from a female donor with Graves disease.

The CDR3 nucleotides read TGTGCCAGCAGTGACTTCCTAGGGCACGAGCAGTACTTC. Its translation: CASSDFLGHEQYF. V gene TRBV6-1 combines with J gene TRBJ2-7; D not resolved. Germline CDR1 and CDR2: MNHNS and SASEGT. The CDR3 runs to 13 residues. V gave up 3 bases and J gave up 5 bases, with 11 bases separating them.

This clonotype was observed at least ten times. This sequence joins TRBV9 and TRBJ2-5; the D gene is possibly TRBD1 (5 bases). V lost 4 bases, J lost 7 bases, and 14 bases lay in between. The CDR3 covers 13 residues. The germline gives CDR1 SGDLS, CDR2 YYNGEE. Here the CDR3 DNA reads TGTGCCAGCAGCTCGGACATCATGGGGACCCAGTACTTC. Its protein product is CASSSDIMGTQYF.

Of note for this clonotype: This is likely a read error, given that the CDR3 carries no conserved phenylalanine or tryptophan at its end. The chain joins TRBV3-1 to TRBJ2-1; D is possibly TRBD1 (5 bases). The CDR3 contains 16 residues. Deletions cut 4 bases from V and 3 bases from J, with 16 bases between. Per germline, CDR1 LGHDT and CDR2 YNNKEL (reference sequence). As DNA, the CDR3 is TGTGCCAGCAGCCGGAGTCCGAGTACAGGCTACAATGAGCAGTTCTCC. Its protein is CASSRSPSTGYNEQFS.

This clonotype was seen many times. The rearrangement joins TRBV16 to TRBJ2-7; 7 bases fit TRBD2. The CDR3 is 16 residues long. V shed 6 bases, J shed 5 bases, and the junction held 16 bases outside the gene matches. Germline CDR1 KGHSY, CDR2 FQNENV. The CDR3 DNA reads TGTGCCAGCAGTCCCGTAATTCGGGAGGAACCTAACGAGCAGTACTTC. Protein product: CASSPVIREEPNEQYF.

The genes are TRBV6-5 and TRBJ2-2, with 8 bases identical to TRBD2. Trimming cost V 0 bases and J 5 bases; bases outside gene matches: 2. The CDR3 contains 15 residues. Germline V gene lookup returns CDR1 MNHEY and CDR2 SVGAGI. The CDR3 here is CASSYSSGTTGELFF. Written as DNA, the CDR3 is TGTGCCAGCAGTTACTCTAGCGGGACTACCGGGGAGCTGTTTTTT.

This clonotype was counted many times. The chain joins TRBV28 to TRBJ2-5; TRBD1 is a possible D gene (6 bases). V dropped 8 bases and J dropped 4 bases, with 14 bases sitting between them. CDR3 length equals 13 residues. Germline V gene sequence: CDR1 MDHEN, CDR2 SYDVKM. CDR3 amino acids: CASREQGRETQYF. The DNA for the CDR3 is TGTGCCAGCCGAGAACAGGGACGAGAGACCCAGTACTTC.

This clonotype was counted ten times or more. V is TRBV27 and J is TRBJ2-1; D tentatively reads TRBD1 or TRBD2 (5 bases each). This CDR3 spans 13 amino acids. The V end was cut by 3 bases, the J end by 7 bases, with 10 bases between. Germline V gene lookup returns CDR1 MNHEY and CDR2 SMNVEV (reference sequence). The CDR3 region has the DNA TGTGCCAGCAGTTTCGGCTGGGGGAATGAGCAGTTCTTC. It translates to CASSFGWGNEQFF.

This clonotype was recorded many times. The V gene is TRBV27, the J gene TRBJ2-7, with 7 bases that match TRBD2. V was clipped by 0 bases and J by 2 bases; unmatched bases: 4. CDR3 length: 15 residues. The germline V gene has CDR1 MNHEY and CDR2 SMNVEV (reference sequence). The CDR3 DNA reads TGTGCCAGCAGTTTATCCGCTAGCGGTCCCTACGAGCAGTACTTC. This encodes CASSLSASGPYEQYF.

This clonotype was picked up many times. The chain uses TRBV20-1 and TRBJ2-5; 8 bases fit TRBD1. With V trimmed by 5 bases and J by 5 bases, 10 bases remained unmatched. The CDR3 has 14 residues. CDR1 is DFQATT and CDR2 is SNEGSKA in the germline V gene (reference sequence). CDR3 residues: CSAHRRTGTETQYF. The CDR3 region has the DNA TGCAGTGCTCACAGAAGGACAGGGACTGAGACCCAGTACTTC.

The chain combines TRBV12-3 or TRBV12-4 with TRBJ2-5; no clear D. There are 14 residues in the CDR3. The V gene lost 5 bases and the J gene lost 2 bases, with 12 bases spanning the gap. The CDR3 DNA reads as TGTGCCAGCAGTGAGCACACCCTTCAAGAGACCCAGTACTTC. This encodes CASSEHTLQETQYF.